The 9 T cell receptor beta chains below were found in one sample sequenced in a study of cytomegalovirus exposure and HLA in healthy donors. Primers for the PCR totalled 60 Vbeta and 13 Jbeta. The repertoire was sequenced with immunoSEQ multiplex PCR; TCRdb's copy has only in-frame clones and lacks some. Seen here are 170,000 or so clones, 80% observed once, and the top ten hold around 7.2%. The sequencing input was PBMCs. The receptors originated from a man aged 30-40 years in good health and CMV-seropositive.

This chain joins TRBV2 and TRBJ2-7, with TRBD1 matching over 7 bases. The V and J ends lost 6 bases and 3 bases, in that order; junction bases with no gene match: 8. Germline V CDR1 and CDR2: SNHLY, FYNNEI. CDR3 length: 14 residues. CDR3 DNA: TGTGCCAGCAGCGACAGGGATTATGGCTACGAGCAGTACTTC. Encoded protein: CASSDRDYGYEQYF.

This clone was picked up a small number of times. The genes are TRBV19 and TRBJ2-5; D unclear. Trimming left V 1 base short and J 5 bases short, with 14 bases between. Germline assignment: CDR1 LNHDA and CDR2 SQIVND (reference sequence). The CDR3 is 15 residues long. For the CDR3, the DNA is TGTGCCAGTAGTATAGGAAATATGCCTAGGGAGACCCAGTACTTC. This encodes CASSIGNMPRETQYF.

The chain employs TRBV4-2 and TRBJ2-1; 7 positions match TRBD1. This CDR3 contains 15 residues. J lost 4 bases, V lost 5 bases, and 8 bases had no gene match. The V gene's germline CDR1 is LGHNA and CDR2 YNFKEQ. DNA for the CDR3: TGTGCCAGCAGCGCCTACCGACAGGGATACAATGAGCAGTTCTTC. Residues: CASSAYRQGYNEQFF.

This clone was observed a few times. The V gene is TRBV11-2, the J gene TRBJ1-4; D is possibly TRBD1 (5 bases). CDR3 length: 14 residues. Germline-derived CDR1 and CDR2 are SGHAT and FQNNGV. Trimming left V 1 base short and J 10 bases short, with 13 bases between. This CDR3 is CASSLGGTGGKLFF. CDR3 nucleotides: TGTGCCAGCAGCTTAGGGGGGACTGGGGGAAAACTGTTTTTT.

This clone was seen a single time. The chain couples TRBV27 to TRBJ2-5; weak D call: TRBD2 (7 bases). This CDR3 is 14 amino acids long. The V and J ends lost 6 bases and 5 bases respectively, with 16 bases between them. Germline lookup yields CDR1 MNHEY and CDR2 SMNVEV (reference sequence). This CDR3 reads CASRNRGGWETQYF. The DNA of the CDR3 is TGTGCCAGCAGAAATAGGGGGGGTTGGGAGACCCAGTACTTC.

A remark on this clone: Relative to the germline gene, one junction end is altered; a read error may explain this. The rearrangement uses TRBV7-9 and TRBJ2-7; TRBD1 matches at 7 bases. Germline-derived CDR1 and CDR2 are SEHNR and FQNEAQ (reference sequence). This CDR3 region has 15 residues. The CDR3 DNA reads TGTTCCAGCAGCTTAGTCGGCAGGGGGTCCTACGAGCAGTACTTC. This gives the protein CSSSLVGRGSYEQYF.

CDR3 sequence reads: CASTSQGYEQYF. The CDR3 region has the DNA TGTGCCAGCACCTCACAGGGCTACGAGCAGTACTTC. The chain uses TRBV7-9 and TRBJ2-7; D may be TRBD1 (6 bases). The CDR3 runs to 12 residues. CDR1 SEHNR and CDR2 FQNEAQ come from the germline V gene (reference sequence). Trimming cost V 7 bases and J 3 bases, with 10 bases left between them.

The CDR3 DNA follows: TGTGCCAGCAGTGAAGAGCGGAGCTCCTACAATGAGCAGTTCTTC. Translation: CASSEERSSYNEQFF. V gene TRBV2 combines with J gene TRBJ2-1, with a weak D call TRBD2 (5 bases). This CDR3 has 15 amino acids. Germline lookup yields CDR1 SNHLY and CDR2 FYNNEI. Trimming took off 1 base at V and 0 bases at J, with 7 bases between the two ends.

This clone was seen once. The chain employs TRBV30 and TRBJ2-1, with D possibly matching TRBD2 (8 bases). This CDR3 contains 16 residues. Germline-derived CDR1 and CDR2 are GTSNPN and SVGIG (reference sequence). The ends were cut back, 7 bases at V and 2 bases at J, with 21 bases in the middle. The CDR3 here is CALGQVAGIAYNEQFF. CDR3 in DNA: TGTGCCTTAGGACAGGTAGCGGGAATCGCCTACAATGAGCAGTTCTTC.